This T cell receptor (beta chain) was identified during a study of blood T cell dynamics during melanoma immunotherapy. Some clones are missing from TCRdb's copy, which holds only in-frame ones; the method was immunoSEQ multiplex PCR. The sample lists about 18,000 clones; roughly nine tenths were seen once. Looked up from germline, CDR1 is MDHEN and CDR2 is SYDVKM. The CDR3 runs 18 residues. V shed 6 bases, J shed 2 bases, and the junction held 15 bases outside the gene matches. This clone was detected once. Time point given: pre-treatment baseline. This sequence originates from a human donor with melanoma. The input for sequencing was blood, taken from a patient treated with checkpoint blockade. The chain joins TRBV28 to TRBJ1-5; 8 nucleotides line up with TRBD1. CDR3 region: CASSSYGSYRGGNQPQHF. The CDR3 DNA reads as TGTGCCAGCAGCTCTTATGGGTCCTACAGGGGGGGCAATCAGCCCCAGCATTTT.